Following are 25 T cell receptor beta chains from one sample sequenced in a study of T cell repertoires in cytomegalovirus infection. TCRdb ran MiXCR on the reads and lists one entry per CDR3 protein. This sample has about 320,000 distinct CDR3 sequences, with approximately 9.5% found just once. Material for sequencing was PBMCs. These TCRs come from a human donor in good health (CMV status not recorded). Some clones in this sample may be carry-over from other donors' samples.

This clonotype was seen many times. This chain links TRBV7-2 with TRBJ2-7; D gene ambiguous. The CDR3 covers 13 residues. CDR1 is SGHTA and CDR2 is FQGNSA in the germline V gene. With 2 bases removed from V and 5 bases from J, the gap between germline ends came to 10 bases. The CDR3 coding sequence is TGTGCCAGCAGCTTATCGTTCGGGCACGAGCAGTACTTC. As protein: CASSLSFGHEQYF.

Many counts were recorded for this clonotype. CDR3 region: CASSPAANNSPLHF. CDR3 DNA sequence: TGTGCCAGCAGTCCGGCCGCGAATAATTCACCCCTCCACTTT. This sequence joins TRBV7-6 and TRBJ1-6; D is undetermined. Germline V CDR1 and CDR2: SGHVS, FNYEAQ. The CDR3 has 14 amino acids. Trimming removed 6 bases from V and 5 bases from J, with 11 bases in between.

This clonotype was counted between two and nine times. The genes are TRBV12-3 or TRBV12-4 and TRBJ1-5; possibly TRBD1 for D (6 bases). Trimming removed 2 bases at V and 5 bases at J, with 10 bases between. This CDR3 has 14 amino acids. The CDR3 is CASSLTGQDQPQHF. The DNA of the CDR3 is TGTGCCAGCAGTTTAACGGGACAAGATCAGCCCCAGCATTTT.

Ten or more counts support this clonotype. The rearrangement links TRBV7-2 to TRBJ2-5, with 7 bases matching TRBD1. The CDR3 is made up of 14 amino acids. V shed 3 bases and J 3 bases; nucleotides not matched to a gene: 4. CDR1 and CDR2 from the germline V gene are SGHTA and FQGNSA. The CDR3 loop reads CASSFMGQKETQYF. In DNA form, the CDR3 reads TGTGCCAGCAGCTTTATGGGACAGAAAGAGACCCAGTACTTC. Using reference TRBV7-2 and TRBJ2-5 for the parts outside the CDR3, the full variable domain is GAGVSQSPSNKVTEKGKDVELRCDPISGHTALYWYRQSLGQGLEFLIYFQGNSAPDKSGLPSDRFSAERTGGSVSTLTIQRTQQEDSAVYLCASSFMGQKETQYFGPGTRLLVL.

This clonotype showed up just a few times. This sequence joins TRBV9 and TRBJ2-7; D not certain. Trimming removed 0 bases from V and 3 bases from J, with 7 bases in between. CDR3 size: 13 residues. Germline CDR1 reads SGDLS; CDR2 reads YYNGEE. The CDR3 loop is CASSVGNGYEQYF. In DNA form, the CDR3 reads TGTGCCAGCAGCGTAGGGAATGGCTACGAGCAGTACTTC.

This clonotype was counted between two and nine times. The rearrangement links TRBV6-2 or TRBV6-3 to TRBJ2-5, with 12 bases identical to TRBD2. Germline-derived CDR1 and CDR2 are MNHEY and SVGEGT. This CDR3 region has 16 residues. V shed 5 bases and J 3 bases; nucleotides not matched to a gene: 7. This CDR3 is CASSPGWTSGEETQYF. The CDR3 region has the DNA TGTGCCAGCAGTCCGGGTTGGACTAGCGGGGAAGAGACCCAGTACTTC.

This clonotype has more than one count but fewer than ten. The V call is TRBV4-3, the J call TRBJ1-3; D is unresolved. Germline V gene sequence: CDR1 LGHNA, CDR2 YSLEER. V lost 3 bases and J 3 bases, leaving 18 bases between the germline ends. The CDR3 covers 17 residues. This CDR3 is CASSHPSEASDGNTIYF. The DNA of the CDR3 is TGCGCCAGCAGCCACCCCTCGGAAGCGAGCGATGGAAACACCATATATTTT.

This clonotype was counted many times. The chain couples TRBV4-1 to TRBJ2-7, with D maybe TRBD1 (6 bases). The CDR3 extends over 14 amino acids. Per germline, CDR1 MGHRA and CDR2 YSYEKL. Trimming removed 0 bases at V and 7 bases at J, with 13 bases between. The CDR3 spells CASSQDYGQPEQYF. The CDR3 nucleotides are TGCGCCAGCAGCCAAGATTATGGACAGCCTGAGCAGTACTTC.

This clonotype has ten or more counts. This sequence joins TRBV6-2 or TRBV6-3 and TRBJ2-1, with D tentatively TRBD1 (5 bases). CDR1 and CDR2 from the germline V gene are MNHEY and SVGEGT. The V end lost 5 bases, the J end lost 2 bases, and 22 bases lay between the germline ends. This CDR3 comprises 18 residues. The CDR3 is CASSRAPRQPLAYNEQFF. The CDR3 DNA sequence: TGTGCCAGCAGTCGTGCCCCCCGACAGCCTTTGGCCTACAATGAGCAGTTCTTC.

In this sample, this clonotype turned up a few times. The chain carries TRBV7-9 and TRBJ1-5; D gene unclear. Germline V gene lookup returns CDR1 SEHNR and CDR2 FQNEAQ (reference sequence). V lost 4 bases, J lost 10 bases, and 11 bases lay in between. The CDR3 sequence is 12 residues long. CDR3 residues: CASSSVSGPQHF. The CDR3 region has the DNA TGTGCCAGCAGCTCCGTTTCGGGACCCCAGCATTTT.

The chain employs TRBV5-1 and TRBJ1-5; D not resolved. Germline CDR1 is SGHRS and CDR2 is YFSETQ. The length of the CDR3 is 15 residues. The V and J ends lost 1 base and 1 base respectively, with 9 bases between them. The CDR3 is CASSLRGASNQPQHF. DNA for the CDR3: TGCGCCAGCAGCTTGCGGGGTGCCAGCAATCAGCCCCAGCATTTT. Drawing the rest from reference TRBV5-1 and TRBJ1-5, the complete variable domain is KAGVTQTPRYLIKTRGQQVTLSCSPISGHRSVSWYQQTPGQGLQFLFEYFSETQRNKGNFPGRFSGRQFSNSRSEMNVSTLELGDSALYLCASSLRGASNQPQHFGDGTRLSIL.

In regard to this clonotype: A much larger clone differs by one base, so this may be a read error. The chain combines TRBV5-5 with TRBJ2-6; the D gene is possibly TRBD1 (5 bases). This CDR3 comprises 15 residues. CDR1 SGHKS and CDR2 YYEKEE come from the germline V gene (reference sequence). The CDR3 region is CASNEADNGANILTF. DNA for the CDR3: TGTGCCAGCAACGAGGCCGACAATGGGGCCAACATCCTGACTTTC.

This chain uses TRBV2 with TRBJ2-7; no firm D call. V lost 10 bases and J lost 3, with 7 bases in between. Per the germline V gene, CDR1 is SNHLY and CDR2 is FYNNEI. The CDR3 has 10 residues. CDR3 bases: TGTGCCATCGGCAGCTACGAGCAGTACTTC. This translates into CAIGSYEQYF. Full variable domain (outside the CDR3, taken from reference TRBV2 and TRBJ2-7): EPEVTQTPSHQVTQMGQEVILRCVPISNHLYFYWYRQILGQKVEFLVSFYNNEISEKSEIFDDQFSVERPDGSNFTLKIRSTKLEDSAMYFCAIGSYEQYFGPGTRLTVT.

This clonotype came up a few times. The chain uses TRBV6-5 and TRBJ1-3; D unresolved. V lost 5 bases and J lost 3, with 11 bases in between. This CDR3 contains 14 residues. The germline CDR1 and CDR2 sequences are MNHEY and SVGAGI. The CDR3 is CASSLKGGGNTIYF. Here the CDR3 DNA reads TGTGCCAGCAGTCTTAAGGGAGGTGGAAACACCATATATTTT.

This clonotype was seen a few times. The gene calls are TRBV11-2 and TRBJ1-4; D unclear. The CDR3 is 15 residues long. V was clipped by 0 bases and J by 8 bases, with 13 bases between them. Looked up from germline, CDR1 is SGHAT and CDR2 is FQNNGV. This CDR3 is CASSLDQGPSEKLFF. For the CDR3, the DNA is TGTGCCAGCAGCTTAGATCAAGGTCCATCGGAAAAACTGTTTTTT. The entire variable domain, with the rest obtained from reference TRBV11-2 and TRBJ1-4, is as follows: EAGVAQSPRYKIIEKRQSVAFWCNPISGHATLYWYQQILGQGPKLLIQFQNNGVVDDSQLPKDRFSAERLKGVDSTLKIQPAKLEDSAVYLCASSLDQGPSEKLFFGSGTQLSVL.

The table lists this clonotype with a count of one. The V and J genes are TRBV6-5 and TRBJ2-3, with D tentatively TRBD1 (5 bases). Germline loops: CDR1 MNHEY, CDR2 SVGAGI. This CDR3 is 15 amino acids long. Deletions cut 5 bases from V and 3 bases from J, with 15 bases between. Here the CDR3 DNA reads TGTGCCAGCAGTAAGCAGGGTAGTGGTACAGATACGCAGTATTTT. Its translation: CASSKQGSGTDTQYF.

The rearrangement uses TRBV20-1 and TRBJ2-7; 10 bases align to TRBD2. Unmatched junction bases numbered 11, after V lost 4 bases and J lost 8 bases. The CDR3 is made up of 14 amino acids. CDR1 is DFQATT, CDR2 SNEGSKA, per germline (reference sequence). The CDR3 DNA is TGCAGTGCTACGGGAGCGGGGGGGGTTGTGCAGCAGTACTTC. It yields the protein CSATGAGGVVQQYF.

This clonotype was picked up many times. The rearrangement joins TRBV7-2 to TRBJ1-3, with D tentatively TRBD1 (5 bases). V shed 0 bases and J shed 7 bases, with 19 bases lying between them. The CDR3 totals 17 residues. Germline-derived CDR1 and CDR2 are SGHTA and FQGNSA. CDR3 protein: CASSLAGAGTLGNTIYF. DNA for the CDR3: TGTGCCAGCAGCTTAGCTGGGGCCGGGACCCTTGGGAACACCATATATTTT. Supplemented by reference TRBV7-2 and TRBJ1-3, the full variable domain reads GAGVSQSPSNKVTEKGKDVELRCDPISGHTALYWYRQSLGQGLEFLIYFQGNSAPDKSGLPSDRFSAERTGGSVSTLTIQRTQQEDSAVYLCASSLAGAGTLGNTIYFGEGSWLTVV.

In its sample, this clonotype was seen many times. The chain links TRBV28 to TRBJ2-7, with D hard to call. V lost 6 bases, J lost 3 bases, and 18 bases lay in between. The CDR3 is made up of 15 amino acids. The germline V gene encodes CDR1 MDHEN and CDR2 SYDVKM. The CDR3 region has the DNA TGTGCCAGCAGCCTTTATTCGTCCTACGGCTACGAGCAGTACTTC. Translating gives CASSLYSSYGYEQYF. Together with reference TRBV28 and TRBJ2-7, the CDR3 gives the full variable domain: DVKVTQSSRYLVKRTGEKVFLECVQDMDHENMFWYRQDPGLGLRLIYFSYDVKMKEKGDIPEGYSVSREKKERFSLILESASTNQTSMYLCASSLYSSYGYEQYFGPGTRLTVT.

The chain is built from TRBV20-1 and TRBJ1-6; tentatively, D is TRBD1 (5 bases). The CDR3 has 13 amino acids. The germline V and J ends were trimmed by 1 base and 5 bases, with 6 bases remaining between them. CDR1 is DFQATT, CDR2 SNEGSKA, per germline (reference sequence). CDR3 DNA: TGCAGTGCTAGAGGGACAAATAATTCACCCCTCCACTTT. Protein: CSARGTNNSPLHF.

The sample holds many counts of this clonotype. The chain links TRBV6-2 or TRBV6-3 to TRBJ2-2; TRBD2 aligns across 7 bases. The V segment lost 7 bases and the J segment 0 bases; nucleotides outside the gene matches: 2. The length of the CDR3 is 14 residues. Looked up from germline, CDR1 is MNHEY and CDR2 is SVGEGT. The CDR3 is CASKLATNTGELFF. In nucleotides, the CDR3 is TGTGCCAGCAAACTAGCGACGAACACCGGGGAGCTGTTTTTT.

This clonotype came up many times. This chain connects TRBV7-8 to TRBJ2-5; no reliable D call. V was pared by 2 bases and J by 0 bases, with 10 bases between. This CDR3 is built from 15 residues. Germline CDR1 is SGHVS and CDR2 is FQNEAQ. CDR3: CASSLTKNDQETQYF. CDR3 sequence (DNA): TGTGCCAGCAGCTTAACGAAGAACGACCAAGAGACCCAGTACTTC. The full variable domain, with the rest looked up from reference TRBV7-8 and TRBJ2-5, is GAGVSQSPRYKVAKRGQDVALRCDPISGHVSLFWYQQALGQGPEFLTYFQNEAQLDKSGLPSDRFFAERPEGSVSTLKIQRTQQEDSAVYLCASSLTKNDQETQYFGPGTRLLVL.

This clonotype was picked up a small number of times. The J gene is TRBJ2-7, the V gene TRBV28; no clear D gene. CDR3 length equals 16 residues. The germline CDR1 and CDR2 sequences are MDHEN and SYDVKM. The V end was cut by 5 bases, the J end by 0 bases, with 17 bases between. Here the CDR3 reads CASSPPLKPSSYEQYF. CDR3 nucleotides: TGTGCCAGCAGTCCCCCCCTCAAACCCAGCTCCTACGAGCAGTACTTC.

The V gene is TRBV19, the J gene TRBJ1-1, with TRBD1 as a possible D gene (5 bases). Trimming left V 3 bases short and J 9 bases short, with 11 bases between. This CDR3 comprises 12 residues. In germline, CDR1 is LNHDA, CDR2 SQIVND (reference sequence). CDR3 in DNA: TGTGCCAGTAGTATGTCAGGACACAAAGCTTTCTTT. Translating it yields CASSMSGHKAFF.

Only a few counts were recorded for this clonotype. The chain links TRBV19 to TRBJ2-2, with D uncertain. The germline CDR1 and CDR2 sequences are LNHDA and SQIVND (reference sequence). V gave up 4 bases and J gave up 7 bases, with 10 bases separating them. The CDR3 is 13 amino acids. The CDR3 protein is CASSTPFFGELFF. DNA of the CDR3: TGTGCCAGTAGTACCCCATTTTTCGGGGAGCTGTTTTTT.